This T cell receptor (beta chain) was retrieved from a study of metastatic and nonmetastatic thyroid tumors. Study overall: It was across blood and tumor or nodule tissue from malignant and benign thyroid patients that repertoires were compared.

Per the germline V gene, CDR1 is MNHEY and CDR2 is SVGAGI. This CDR3 contains 16 residues. Every patient was untreated before thyroid surgery. This clone was detected only a few times. Its antigen remains unknown. An end of the junction does not agree with germline; a read error may underlie this. Regarding the study as a whole: Reports indicated that malignant thyroid tumors showed significantly higher TCR beta diversity than benign nodules did, in blood and tumor.

In the authors' workflow: A classifier of distant metastasis in papillary thyroid cancer was built from CDR3 differences (across clinicopathological groups). TCRdb reprocessed the PCR reads using MiXCR. In this record, the V and J calls reflect TCRdb's handling and not the investigators' own analysis. This table holds 17,000 or so clones, roughly 24% found once. The sequence was obtained from a male donor with papillary thyroid cancer or a benign thyroid nodule (not recorded which). Some clones in this sample may be carry-over from other donors' samples. The sample was blood. J is TRBJ2-3 and V is TRBV6-5; 8 nucleotides align to TRBD2. CDR3: CASSYSSGSCPDTQCF. The CDR3 DNA reads TGTGCCAGCAGTTACTCGAGCGGGAGCTGTCCGGATACGCAGTGTTTT.